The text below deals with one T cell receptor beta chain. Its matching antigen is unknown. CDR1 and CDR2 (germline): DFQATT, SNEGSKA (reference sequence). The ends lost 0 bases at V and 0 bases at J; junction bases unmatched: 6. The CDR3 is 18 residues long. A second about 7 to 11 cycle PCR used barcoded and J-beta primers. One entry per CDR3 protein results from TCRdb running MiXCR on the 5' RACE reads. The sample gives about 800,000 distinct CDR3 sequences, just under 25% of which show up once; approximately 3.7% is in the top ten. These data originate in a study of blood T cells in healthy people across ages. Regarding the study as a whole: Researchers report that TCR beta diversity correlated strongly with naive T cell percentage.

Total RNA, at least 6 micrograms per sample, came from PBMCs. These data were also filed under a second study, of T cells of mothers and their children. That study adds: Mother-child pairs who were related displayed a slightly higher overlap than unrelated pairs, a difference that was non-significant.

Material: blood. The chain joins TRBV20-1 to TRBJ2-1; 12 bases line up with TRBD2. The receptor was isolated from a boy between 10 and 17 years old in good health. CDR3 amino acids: CSARDLAGGLYSYNEQFF. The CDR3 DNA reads TGCAGTGCTAGAGATCTAGCGGGAGGGCTCTACTCCTACAATGAGCAGTTCTTC.